Shown below are 14 T cell receptor beta chains from a single sample sequenced in a study of CD8 T cells in Susac syndrome. Reverse transcription of about 0.5 to 1 ug RNA used random hexamers. Via MiXCR, TCRdb re-called the immunoSEQ multiplex PCR reads, giving one row per CDR3 protein. The sample has about 180,000 distinct CDR3 sequences, roughly 96% seen once. Sequencing was performed on CD8+ T cells from PBMCs. The receptors derive from a human donor with multiple sclerosis.

The chain uses TRBV9 and TRBJ2-6; a possible D gene is TRBD2 (6 bases). V was clipped by 1 base and J by 2 bases, with 10 bases between them. This CDR3 has 16 amino acids. CDR1 and CDR2 (germline): SGDLS, YYNGEE. CDR3 DNA sequence: TGTGCCAGCAGCGTAACGGGGGTAGCTGGGGCCAACGTCCTGACTTTC. Its protein is CASSVTGVAGANVLTF.

This rearrangement joins TRBV9 to TRBJ1-1; a weak D match, TRBD1 (5 bases). The CDR3 extends over 12 amino acids. Germline assignment: CDR1 SGDLS and CDR2 YYNGEE. V gave up 7 bases and J gave up 1 base, with 8 bases separating them. CDR3 in amino acids: CASARANTEAFF. The CDR3 DNA follows: TGTGCCAGCGCCAGGGCGAACACTGAAGCTTTCTTT.

The chain joins TRBV2 to TRBJ2-1, with D unresolved. Germline V lookup: CDR1 SNHLY, CDR2 FYNNEI. V gave up 7 bases and J gave up 9 bases, with 22 bases separating them. The CDR3 totals 15 residues. In nucleotides, the CDR3 is TGTGCCAGCATTACGGAGTCTAGTGACGCCGGTGAGCAGTTCTTC. Translation: CASITESSDAGEQFF. Full variable domain (rest looked up from reference TRBV2 and TRBJ2-1): EPEVTQTPSHQVTQMGQEVILRCVPISNHLYFYWYRQILGQKVEFLVSFYNNEISEKSEIFDDQFSVERPDGSNFTLKIRSTKLEDSAMYFCASITESSDAGEQFFGPGTRLTVL.

The V gene is TRBV4-1, the J gene TRBJ2-1; TRBD2 aligns across 11 bases. Germline loops: CDR1 MGHRA, CDR2 YSYEKL. Trimming cost V 2 bases and J 4 bases; bases outside gene matches: 4. This CDR3 has 16 amino acids. In DNA form, the CDR3 reads TGCGCCAGCAGCCAATTTACTAGCGGGAGATACAATGAGCAGTTCTTC. It encodes CASSQFTSGRYNEQFF.

The chain is built from TRBV12-3 or TRBV12-4 and TRBJ2-5; weak D call: TRBD1 (6 bases). V was pared by 4 bases and J by 2 bases, with 14 bases between. The CDR3 loop spans 15 amino acids. This CDR3 is CASSSLGTSQETQYF. The CDR3 DNA sequence: TGTGCCAGCAGTTCTCTCGGGACAAGTCAAGAGACCCAGTACTTC.

V is TRBV20-1 and J is TRBJ2-3; TRBD2 agrees at 11 bases. The CDR3 has 16 amino acids. The germline V gene has CDR1 DFQATT and CDR2 SNEGSKA (reference sequence). V was clipped by 1 base and J by 2 bases; unmatched bases: 5. The CDR3 nucleotides read TGCAGTGCTAGAGCGAGACTAGCGGGGACCACAGATACGCAGTATTTT. The encoded protein is CSARARLAGTTDTQYF.

The chain employs TRBV10-2 and TRBJ1-6; D is possibly TRBD1 (5 bases). The CDR3 is made up of 14 amino acids. V was trimmed by 4 bases and J by 7 bases, leaving 11 bases between them. Germline CDR1 WSHSY, CDR2 SAAADI. CDR3 region: CASSAGNGNSPLHF. The CDR3 DNA is TGCGCCAGCAGTGCAGGGAATGGGAATTCACCCCTCCACTTT.

The CDR3 protein is CASSFQPGTGDYEQYF. CDR3 bases: TGTGCCAGCAGCTTCCAACCCGGGACAGGGGACTACGAGCAGTACTTC. This chain joins TRBV13 and TRBJ2-7; 10 bases are a match to TRBD1. After removal of 3 bases from V and 3 bases from J, the junction contained 8 bases not matched to a gene. Germline lookup yields CDR1 PRHDT and CDR2 FYEKMQ (reference sequence). The CDR3 is 16 amino acids.

This chain connects TRBV13 to TRBJ1-1; 7 positions agree with TRBD1. V lost 5 bases to trimming and J lost 7 bases; unmatched junction nucleotides: 1. CDR1 and CDR2 from the germline V gene are PRHDT and FYEKMQ (reference sequence). CDR3 length: 11 residues. In nucleotides, the CDR3 is TGTGCCAGCAGCCGGGACAGTGAAGCTTTCTTT. Translating it yields CASSRDSEAFF.

This chain uses TRBV15 with TRBJ2-5; weak D call: TRBD1 (6 bases). Germline V gene lookup returns CDR1 LNHNV and CDR2 YYDKDF (reference sequence). The length of the CDR3 is 16 residues. Deletions cut 0 bases from V and 1 base from J, with 12 bases between. The CDR3 region has the DNA TGTGCCACCAGCAGAGATTCCGGGACACCCCAAGAGACCCAGTACTTC. Protein sequence: CATSRDSGTPQETQYF.

This chain links TRBV7-6 with TRBJ2-2; 7 positions agree with TRBD2. V gave up 3 bases and J gave up 2 bases; unmatched junction bases: 12. Per germline, CDR1 SGHVS and CDR2 FNYEAQ. The CDR3 covers 18 residues. CDR3 DNA: TGTGCCAGCAGCTTGGTACCCCCGGGACTACCCAACACCGGGGAGCTGTTTTTT. This encodes CASSLVPPGLPNTGELFF.

The DNA of the CDR3 is TGTGCCAGCAGCCGACAGAGCGATTACGAGCAGTACTTC. Translated: CASSRQSDYEQYF. The genes are TRBV11-2 and TRBJ2-7, with D possibly being TRBD1 (5 bases). The CDR3 has 13 residues. In germline, CDR1 is SGHAT, CDR2 FQNNGV. Trimming cost V 5 bases and J 4 bases, with 12 bases left between them. Variable domain in full (rest from reference TRBV11-2 and TRBJ2-7): EAGVAQSPRYKIIEKRQSVAFWCNPISGHATLYWYQQILGQGPKLLIQFQNNGVVDDSQLPKDRFSAERLKGVDSTLKIQPAKLEDSAVYLCASSRQSDYEQYFGPGTRLTVT.

The genes are TRBV10-3 and TRBJ2-1; TRBD1 matches at 7 bases. Germline values: CDR1 ENHRY, CDR2 SYGVKD. The CDR3 is made up of 14 amino acids. Trimming took 4 bases from V and 6 from J; bases not matched to a gene: 6. CDR3 nucleotides: TGTGCCATCAGTGGGACAGGACCCCTCAATGAGCAGTTCTTC. The encoded protein is CAISGTGPLNEQFF.

This chain links TRBV19 with TRBJ2-5, with D possibly being TRBD2 (6 bases). Germline CDR1 LNHDA, CDR2 SQIVND (reference sequence). The CDR3 is 14 residues long. V was pared by 9 bases and J by 3 bases, with 17 bases between. The CDR3 DNA sequence: TGTGCCAGCGAATCTAGCGCATGGAAAGAGACCCAGTACTTC. Encoded protein: CASESSAWKETQYF.